The T cell receptor (beta chain) under discussion was sequenced for a study of control samples from healthy donors and cancer patients. Using immunoSEQ multiplex PCR, the repertoire was profiled, and TCRdb retains in-frame clones only, with some absent. This sample has about 150,000 clones, with approximately 93% found just once. The germline V and J ends were trimmed by 0 bases and 7 bases, with 12 bases remaining between them. Germline V gene lookup returns CDR1 MNHEY and CDR2 SVGAGI. This CDR3 has 14 amino acids. The J gene is TRBJ1-1, the V gene TRBV6-5, with D possibly matching TRBD1 (6 bases). This clonotype originated in a man aged 35-49 years in good health. Sequences were obtained from blood. CDR3 region: CASSYSAGDGEAFF. The CDR3 region has the DNA TGTGCCAGCAGTTACTCGGCAGGGGATGGTGAAGCTTTCTTT.